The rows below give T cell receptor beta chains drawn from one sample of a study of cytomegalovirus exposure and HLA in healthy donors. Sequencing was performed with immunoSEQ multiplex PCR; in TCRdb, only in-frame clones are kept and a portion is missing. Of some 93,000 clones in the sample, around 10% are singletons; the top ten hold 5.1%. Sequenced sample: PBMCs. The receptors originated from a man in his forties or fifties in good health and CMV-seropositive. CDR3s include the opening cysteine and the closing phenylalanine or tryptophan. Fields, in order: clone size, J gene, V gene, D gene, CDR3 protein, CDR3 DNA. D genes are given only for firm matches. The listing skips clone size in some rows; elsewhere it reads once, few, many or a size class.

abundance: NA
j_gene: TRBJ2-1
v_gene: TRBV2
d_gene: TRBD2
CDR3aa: CASRLREGSYNEQFF
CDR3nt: TGTGCCAGCAGGTTGCGGGAGGGCTCCTACAATGAGCAGTTCTTC

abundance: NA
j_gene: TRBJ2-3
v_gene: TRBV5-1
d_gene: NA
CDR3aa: CASSTTTDTQYF
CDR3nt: TGCGCCAGCAGCACGACTACAGATACGCAGTATTTT

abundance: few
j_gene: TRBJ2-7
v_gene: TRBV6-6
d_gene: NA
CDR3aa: CALSQASADEQYF
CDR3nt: TGTGCCCTCAGCCAGGCTAGCGCAGACGAGCAGTACTTC

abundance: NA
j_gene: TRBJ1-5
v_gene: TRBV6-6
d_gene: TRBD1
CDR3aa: CASSSRQGPSVQHF
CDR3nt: TGTGCCAGCAGTTCCCGACAGGGGCCCTCGGTCCAGCATTTT

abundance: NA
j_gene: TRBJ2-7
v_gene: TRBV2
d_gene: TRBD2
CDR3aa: CASLPGTSGTYEQYF
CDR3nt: TGTGCCAGCCTACCCGGGACTAGCGGGACCTACGAGCAGTACTTC

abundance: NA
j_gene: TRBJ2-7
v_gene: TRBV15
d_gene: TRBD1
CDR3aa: CATSRDGTGEYEQYF
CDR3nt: TGTGCCACCAGCAGAGATGGGACAGGGGAATACGAGCAGTACTTC

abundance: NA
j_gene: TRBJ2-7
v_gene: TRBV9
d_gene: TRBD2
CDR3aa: CASSVGLAGDYEQYF
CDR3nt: TGTGCCAGCAGCGTGGGACTAGCGGGCGACTACGAGCAGTACTTC

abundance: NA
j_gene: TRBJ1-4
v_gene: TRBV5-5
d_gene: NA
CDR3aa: CASTLGTPTNEKLFF
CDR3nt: TGTGCCAGCACGTTAGGGACACCAACTAATGAAAAACTGTTTTTT

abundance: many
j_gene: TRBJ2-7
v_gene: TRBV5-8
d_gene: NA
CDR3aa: CASSSDSYSGEQYF
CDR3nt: TGTGCCAGCAGCTCGGACTCCTACTCGGGCGAGCAGTACTTC

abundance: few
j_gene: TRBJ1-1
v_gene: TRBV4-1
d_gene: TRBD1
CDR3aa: CASSQDEGARAEAFF
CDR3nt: TGCGCCAGCAGCCAAGATGAGGGGGCTCGGGCTGAAGCTTTCTTT

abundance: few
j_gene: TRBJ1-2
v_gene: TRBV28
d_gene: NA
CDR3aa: CASTRGGYGNTF
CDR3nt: TGTGCCAGCACCAGGGGTGGCTATGGCAACACCTTC

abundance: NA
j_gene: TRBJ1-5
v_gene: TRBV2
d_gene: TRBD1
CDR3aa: CASTRTGYEGGNQPQHF
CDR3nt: TGTGCCAGCACTCGGACAGGGTACGAGGGTGGCAATCAGCCCCAGCATTTT

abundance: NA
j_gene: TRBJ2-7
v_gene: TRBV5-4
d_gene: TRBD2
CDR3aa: CASSLESTSGGEQYF
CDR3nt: TGTGCCAGCAGCTTGGAGTCGACTAGCGGGGGGGAGCAGTACTTC

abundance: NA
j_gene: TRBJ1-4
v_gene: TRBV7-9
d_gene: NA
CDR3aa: CASSAQRSTNEKLFF
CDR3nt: TGTGCCAGCAGCGCCCAGAGGTCAACTAATGAAAAACTGTTTTTT

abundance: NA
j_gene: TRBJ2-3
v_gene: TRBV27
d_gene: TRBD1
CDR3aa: CASSFGQASTDTQYF
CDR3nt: TGTGCCAGCAGTTTCGGACAGGCTAGCACAGATACGCAGTATTTT

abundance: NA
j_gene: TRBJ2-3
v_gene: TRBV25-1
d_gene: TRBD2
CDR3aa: CASSDGLAGSTDTQYF
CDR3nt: TGTGCCAGCAGTGACGGACTAGCGGGGAGCACAGATACGCAGTATTTT

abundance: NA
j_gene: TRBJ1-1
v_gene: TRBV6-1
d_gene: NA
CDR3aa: CASMGGTHMNTEAFF
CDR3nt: TGTGCCAGCATGGGGGGGACTCATATGAACACTGAAGCTTTCTTT

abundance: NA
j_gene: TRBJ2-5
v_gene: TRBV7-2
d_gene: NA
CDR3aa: CASSLARETQYF
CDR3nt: TGTGCCAGCAGCTTAGCCCGGGAGACCCAGTACTTC

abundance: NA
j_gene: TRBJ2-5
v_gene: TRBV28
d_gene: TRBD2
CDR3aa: CASSTSGRRETQYF
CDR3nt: TGTGCCAGCAGTACTAGCGGGAGGAGGGAGACCCAGTACTTC

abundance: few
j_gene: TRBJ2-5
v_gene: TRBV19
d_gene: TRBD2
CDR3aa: CASSPRLAGETQYF
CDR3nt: TGTGCCAGTAGCCCAAGACTAGCCGGGGAGACCCAGTACTTC

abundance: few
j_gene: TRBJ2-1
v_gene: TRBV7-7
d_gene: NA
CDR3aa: CASSYSTGEGYEQFF
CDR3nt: TGTGCTAGCAGTTACTCCACGGGAGAAGGGTATGAGCAGTTCTTC

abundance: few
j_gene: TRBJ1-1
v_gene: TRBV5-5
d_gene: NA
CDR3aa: CASSSLPVAGGGTEAFF
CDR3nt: TGTGCCAGCAGCTCTTTGCCTGTAGCCGGTGGAGGCACTGAAGCTTTCTTT

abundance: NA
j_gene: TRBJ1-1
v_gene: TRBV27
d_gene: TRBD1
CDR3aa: CASRTRTGGNTEAFF
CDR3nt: TGTGCCAGCAGGACCCGAACAGGGGGTAACACTGAAGCTTTCTTT

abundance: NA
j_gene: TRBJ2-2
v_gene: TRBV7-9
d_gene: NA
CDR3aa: CASSPWAGLAGELFF
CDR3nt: TGTGCCAGCAGCCCCTGGGCAGGGCTGGCCGGGGAGCTGTTTTTT

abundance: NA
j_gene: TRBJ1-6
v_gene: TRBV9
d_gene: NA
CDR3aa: CASSAYDSSYNSPLHF
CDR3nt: TGTGCCAGCAGCGCCTACGACAGCTCCTATAATTCACCCCTCCACTTT

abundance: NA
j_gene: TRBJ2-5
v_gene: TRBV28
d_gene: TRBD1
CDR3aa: CASSHQQGRGETQYF
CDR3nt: TGTGCCAGCAGTCACCAACAGGGGAGAGGAGAGACCCAGTACTTC

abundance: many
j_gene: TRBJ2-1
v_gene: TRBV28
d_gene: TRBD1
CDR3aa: CASRAGGVAYNEQFF
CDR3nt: TGTGCCAGCAGGGCAGGGGGCGTGGCCTACAATGAGCAGTTCTTC

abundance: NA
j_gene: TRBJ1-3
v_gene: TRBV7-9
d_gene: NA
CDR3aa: CASSLAGSSGNTIYF
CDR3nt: TGTGCCAGCAGCTTAGCAGGGAGCTCTGGAAACACCATATATTTT

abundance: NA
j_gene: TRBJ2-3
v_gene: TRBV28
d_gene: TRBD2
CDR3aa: CASSSDTSGTYTDTQYF
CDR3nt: TGTGCCAGCAGTTCGGATACTAGCGGGACTTACACAGATACGCAGTATTTT

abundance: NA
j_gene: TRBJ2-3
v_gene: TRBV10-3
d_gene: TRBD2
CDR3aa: CAISLTSGTDTQYF
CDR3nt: TGTGCCATCAGCCTGACTAGCGGGACAGATACGCAGTATTTT

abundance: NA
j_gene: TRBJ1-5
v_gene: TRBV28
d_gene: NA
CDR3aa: CASSLRGAGNQPQHF
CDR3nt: TGTGCCAGCAGTTTACGGGGGGCGGGCAATCAGCCCCAGCATTTT

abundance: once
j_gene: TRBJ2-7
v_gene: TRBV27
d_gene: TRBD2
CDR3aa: CASSARPAGYEQYF
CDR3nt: TGTGCCAGCAGTGCCCGACCAGCGGGATACGAGCAGTACTTC

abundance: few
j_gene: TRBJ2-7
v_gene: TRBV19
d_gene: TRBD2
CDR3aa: CASSPRTSGTEQYF
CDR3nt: TGTGCCAGTAGTCCCCGGACTAGCGGGACCGAGCAGTACTTC

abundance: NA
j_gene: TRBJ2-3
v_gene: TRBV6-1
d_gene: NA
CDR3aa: CASKKRAEDTQYF
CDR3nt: TGTGCCAGCAAGAAGAGGGCCGAAGATACGCAGTATTTT

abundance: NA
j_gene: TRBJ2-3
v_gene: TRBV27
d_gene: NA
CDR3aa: CASSLSQAGPDTQYF
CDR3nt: TGTGCCAGCAGTTTAAGCCAGGCAGGGCCAGATACGCAGTATTTT

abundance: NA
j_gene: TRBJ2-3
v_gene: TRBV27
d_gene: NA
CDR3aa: CASSLFNTDTQYF
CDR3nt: TGTGCCAGCAGTTTATTCAACACAGATACGCAGTATTTT

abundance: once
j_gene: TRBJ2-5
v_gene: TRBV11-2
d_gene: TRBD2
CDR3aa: CASSLSGGLLQETQYF
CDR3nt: TGTGCCAGCAGCCTCTCGGGGGGGCTCCTCCAAGAGACCCAGTACTTC

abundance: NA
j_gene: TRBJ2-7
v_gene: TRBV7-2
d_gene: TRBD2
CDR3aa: CASSLGREGPTYEQYF
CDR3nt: TGTGCCAGCAGCTTAGGGCGGGAGGGCCCCACCTACGAGCAGTACTTC

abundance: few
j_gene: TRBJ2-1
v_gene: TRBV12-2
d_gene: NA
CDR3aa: CASRLIDPGHNEQFF
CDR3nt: TGTGCAAGTCGCTTAATAGACCCAGGGCACAATGAGCAGTTCTTC

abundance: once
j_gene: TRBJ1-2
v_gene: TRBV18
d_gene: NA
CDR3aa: CASSPLRLQGATYGYTF
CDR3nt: TGTGCCAGCTCACCACTTAGGCTTCAGGGCGCGACCTATGGCTACACCTTC

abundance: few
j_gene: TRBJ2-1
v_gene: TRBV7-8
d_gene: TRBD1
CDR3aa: CASSPPSRGQRSRDSYNEQFF
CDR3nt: TGTGCCAGCAGCCCCCCATCTAGGGGGCAACGGAGTCGGGACTCCTACAATGAGCAGTTCTTC

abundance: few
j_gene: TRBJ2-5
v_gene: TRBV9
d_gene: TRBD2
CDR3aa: CASSVVGAGAETQYF
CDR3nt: TGTGCCAGCAGCGTAGTTGGAGCGGGGGCTGAGACCCAGTACTTC

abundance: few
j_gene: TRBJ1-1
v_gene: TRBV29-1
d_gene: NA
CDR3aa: CSGFGGGGNTEAFF
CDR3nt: TGCAGCGGATTCGGTGGAGGCGGGAACACTGAAGCTTTCTTT

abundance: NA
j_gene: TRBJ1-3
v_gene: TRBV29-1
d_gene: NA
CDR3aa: CSVEGQRHHSGNTIYF
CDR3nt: TGCAGCGTTGAGGGCCAGCGGCATCACTCTGGAAACACCATATATTTT

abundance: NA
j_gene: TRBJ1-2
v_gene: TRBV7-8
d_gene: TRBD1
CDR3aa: CASSPRTGTDTF
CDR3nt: TGTGCCAGCAGCCCAAGGACAGGGACAGACACCTTC

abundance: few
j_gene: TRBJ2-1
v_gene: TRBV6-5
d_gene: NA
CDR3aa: CASRWRLDYEQFF
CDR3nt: TGTGCCAGCAGGTGGCGGCTAGACTATGAGCAGTTCTTC

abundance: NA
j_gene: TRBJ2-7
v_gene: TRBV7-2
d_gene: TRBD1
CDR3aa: CASSSTGALSYEQYF
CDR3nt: TGTGCCAGCAGCTCGACAGGGGCTCTCTCCTACGAGCAGTACTTC

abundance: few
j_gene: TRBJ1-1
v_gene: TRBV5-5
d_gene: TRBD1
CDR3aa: CASSWDRGGTEAFF
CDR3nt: TGTGCCAGCAGCTGGGACAGGGGAGGTACTGAAGCTTTCTTT

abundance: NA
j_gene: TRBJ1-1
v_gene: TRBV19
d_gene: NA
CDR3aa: CASSNRGNSEAFF
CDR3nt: TGTGCCAGTAGTAATAGGGGGAACAGTGAAGCTTTCTTT

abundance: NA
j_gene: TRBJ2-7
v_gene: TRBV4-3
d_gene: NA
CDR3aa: CASSQDGDSSYEQYF
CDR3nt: TGCGCCAGCAGCCAAGATGGAGACAGCTCCTACGAGCAGTACTTC

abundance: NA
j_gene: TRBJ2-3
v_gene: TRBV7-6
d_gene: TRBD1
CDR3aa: CASSLEFQGEDTQYF
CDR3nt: TGTGCCAGCAGCTTAGAGTTCCAGGGGGAAGATACGCAGTATTTT

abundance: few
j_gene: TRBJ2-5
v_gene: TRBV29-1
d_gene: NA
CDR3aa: CSVVWRQQETQYF
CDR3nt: TGCAGCGTTGTATGGCGACAGCAAGAGACCCAGTACTTC